The 26 T cell receptor beta chains presented below share a single source sample, sequenced in a study of T cell responses to AZD1222 COVID-19 vaccine (dated by TCRdb to 2020 to 2022). Libraries were made using the immunoSEQ multiplex PCR assay. TCRdb mirrors the immuneACCESS table, restricted to in-frame sequences. Some clones are absent from its copies; in checked studies, under half trace to an unresolved V gene, and the reason for the others is unknown. The sample profile shows 95,000 to 150,000 clones; roughly 84% of them were found once. The ten largest clones take up about 1.2% of the sample. In light of the paper, this sample's time point label describes: baseline before first vaccination. The sequences come from peripheral blood, collected on day 0 of AZD1222 vaccination. The receptors were gathered from an adult in good health.

This rearrangement joins TRBV9 to TRBJ2-1; 10 nucleotides line up with TRBD2. Trimming took 3 bases from V and 0 from J; bases not matched to a gene: 3. The CDR3 loop spans 16 amino acids. Germline V lookup: CDR1 SGDLS, CDR2 YYNGEE. For the CDR3, the DNA is TGTGCCAGCAGCGCACCTAGCGGGAGCTCCTACAATGAGCAGTTCTTC. Its translation: CASSAPSGSSYNEQFF. The full variable domain, in which reference TRBV9 and TRBJ2-1 provide the parts outside the CDR3, is DSGVTQTPKHLITATGQRVTLRCSPRSGDLSVYWYQQSLDQGLQFLIQYYNGEERAKGNILERFSAQQFPDLHSELNLSSLELGDSALYFCASSAPSGSSYNEQFFGPGTRLTVL.

The rearrangement joins TRBV28 to TRBJ1-1; D is unclear. CDR1 is MDHEN and CDR2 is SYDVKM in the germline V gene. The CDR3 spans 12 residues. The germline V and J ends were trimmed by 6 bases and 3 bases, with 8 bases remaining between them. The CDR3 region has the DNA TGTGCCAGCAGCCCTAGATACACTGAAGCTTTCTTT. It specifies CASSPRYTEAFF. Looking up the rest from reference TRBV28 and TRBJ1-1 gives the full variable domain: DVKVTQSSRYLVKRTGEKVFLECVQDMDHENMFWYRQDPGLGLRLIYFSYDVKMKEKGDIPEGYSVSREKKERFSLILESASTNQTSMYLCASSPRYTEAFFGQGTRLTVV.

Written as DNA, the CDR3 is TGTGCCAGCAGTTCCGAGGCGGGGGGGCCAGATACGCAGTATTTT. Encoded protein: CASSSEAGGPDTQYF. The rearrangement uses TRBV27 and TRBJ2-3; 9 bases align to TRBD2. Germline-derived CDR1 and CDR2 are MNHEY and SMNVEV (reference sequence). The CDR3 runs 15 residues. V was clipped by 4 bases and J by 4 bases; unmatched bases: 6.

This clone showed up just once. This sequence joins TRBV19 and TRBJ1-3, with D unresolved. Trimming took off 4 bases at V and 1 base at J, with 8 bases between the two ends. The germline V gene has CDR1 LNHDA and CDR2 SQIVND (reference sequence). The CDR3 is 14 amino acids. CDR3 protein: CASSTHWSGNTIYF. CDR3 nucleotide sequence: TGTGCCAGTAGTACACACTGGTCTGGAAACACCATATATTTT.

V gene TRBV19 combines with J gene TRBJ2-3; 15 bases are a match to TRBD2. Trimming cost V 6 bases and J 0 bases; bases outside gene matches: 7. Germline CDR1 is LNHDA and CDR2 is SQIVND (reference sequence). CDR3 length equals 18 residues. CDR3 residues: CASSKGTSGGLSTDTQYF. The CDR3 coding sequence is TGTGCCAGTAGCAAAGGGACTAGCGGGGGGCTTAGCACAGATACGCAGTATTTT.

The CDR3 reads CASSEVNSNQPQHF. DNA for the CDR3: TGTGCCAGCAGTGAAGTCAATAGCAATCAGCCCCAGCATTTT. V usage is TRBV6-1 and J usage is TRBJ1-5; D is uncertain. The CDR3 contains 14 residues. V shed 1 base and J shed 0 bases, with 4 bases lying between them. Germline V CDR1 and CDR2: MNHNS, SASEGT.

The CDR3 here is CASSGANRVPYEQYF. The CDR3 region has the DNA TGTGCCAGCAGCGGCGCAAACAGGGTCCCCTACGAGCAGTACTTC. The gene calls are TRBV7-9 and TRBJ2-7; D is possibly TRBD1 (6 bases). Germline V gene sequence: CDR1 SEHNR, CDR2 FQNEAQ (reference sequence). V was shortened by 5 bases and J by 2 bases, with 16 bases between the two germline ends. The CDR3 covers 15 residues. Full variable domain (remainder filled in from reference TRBV7-9 and TRBJ2-7): DTGVSQNPRHKITKRGQNVTFRCDPISEHNRLYWYRQTLGQGPEFLTYFQNEAQLEKSRLLSDRFSAERPKGSFSTLEIQRTEQGDSAMYLCASSGANRVPYEQYFGPGTRLTVT.

The chain recombines TRBV7-2 with TRBJ2-2; D is perhaps TRBD1 or TRBD2 (5 bases each). Germline CDR1 reads SGHTA; CDR2 reads FQGNSA. Trimming removed 0 bases from V and 6 bases from J, with 5 bases in between. This CDR3 has 13 residues. The CDR3 reads CASSLAGAGELFF. The CDR3 bases are TGTGCCAGCAGCTTAGCGGGGGCCGGGGAGCTGTTTTTT.

This clone was seen a single time. The chain recombines TRBV30 with TRBJ1-5; D is unclear. The CDR3 is 15 residues long. Germline V gene lookup returns CDR1 GTSNPN and CDR2 SVGIG (reference sequence). V was shortened by 2 bases and J by 2 bases, with 13 bases between the two germline ends. The CDR3 spells CAWSSPFAGNQPQHF. DNA of the CDR3: TGTGCCTGGAGTTCTCCCTTTGCGGGCAATCAGCCCCAGCATTTT.

V usage is TRBV11-3 and J usage is TRBJ1-2; D remains unclear. V was clipped by 5 bases and J by 4 bases, with 23 bases between them. Germline V gene data show CDR1 as SGHNT and CDR2 as YENEEA. The CDR3 is 17 residues long. The CDR3 here is CASSPMRLPKGFYGYTF. CDR3 DNA: TGTGCCAGCAGCCCGATGCGATTGCCAAAAGGGTTCTATGGCTACACCTTC.

A single count supports this clone. This chain links TRBV5-1 with TRBJ2-3, with no clear D. The CDR3 extends over 14 amino acids. Germline assignment: CDR1 SGHRS and CDR2 YFSETQ. Trimming pared 2 bases from V and 5 bases from J, leaving 12 bases between. The chain's CDR3 is CASSFKGIEDTQYF. CDR3 DNA sequence: TGCGCCAGCAGCTTCAAAGGGATTGAAGATACGCAGTATTTT.

The rearrangement links TRBV3-1 (or the pseudogene TRBV3-2) to TRBJ2-3; TRBD1 aligns across 11 bases. The germline V gene encodes CDR1 LGHDT and CDR2 YNNKEL (reference sequence). Losses at the gene ends were 4 bases for V and 4 bases for J; bases not matched to a gene: 13. The CDR3 is 18 amino acids. CDR3 coding DNA: TGTGCCAGCAGCCCCGGACAGGGGGCGTATATGAGGGCAGATACGCAGTATTTT. Translated, it gives CASSPGQGAYMRADTQYF.

CDR3 DNA: TGTGCCTGGAGTGTACTTGGGACTAATGAAAAACTGTTTTTT. It specifies CAWSVLGTNEKLFF. The chain employs TRBV30 and TRBJ1-4; no clear D gene. Per germline, CDR1 GTSNPN and CDR2 SVGIG (reference sequence). This CDR3 contains 14 residues. Between the trimmed V and J ends, which lost 0 bases and 2 bases, there was a span of 7 bases.

This chain connects TRBV10-1 to TRBJ1-1, with D uncertain. The germline CDR1 and CDR2 sequences are WNHNN and SYGVQD (reference sequence). Trimming removed 0 bases from V and 6 bases from J, with 8 bases in between. The CDR3 is 13 amino acids. The CDR3 loop is CASSESIQSEAFF. CDR3 nucleotide sequence: TGCGCCAGCAGTGAGTCCATCCAATCTGAAGCTTTCTTT.

The table lists this clone with a count of one. The chain carries TRBV9 and TRBJ2-1, with 10 nucleotides matching TRBD2. The J segment lost 6 bases and the V segment lost 3 bases, leaving 3 bases of the junction unmatched. CDR3 length: 14 amino acids. Per the germline V gene, CDR1 is SGDLS and CDR2 is YYNGEE. CDR3 sequence reads: CASSGSGGRNEQFF. In DNA form, the CDR3 reads TGTGCCAGCAGCGGTAGCGGGGGGCGCAATGAGCAGTTCTTC.

The chain joins TRBV18 to TRBJ1-5, with 12 bases matching TRBD1. CDR1 and CDR2 from the germline V gene are KGHSH and LQKENI. Losses at the gene ends were 3 bases for V and 6 bases for J; bases not matched to a gene: 3. CDR3 size: 15 residues. The CDR3 sequence is CASSPGTGGGQPQHF. The CDR3 DNA reads TGTGCCAGCTCACCTGGGACAGGGGGCGGTCAGCCCCAGCATTTT.

This clone came up once. The chain carries TRBV2 and TRBJ2-7; D is ambiguous. The CDR3 extends over 16 amino acids. The V gene lost 11 bases and the J gene lost 6 bases, with 29 bases spanning the gap. Germline-derived CDR1 and CDR2 are SNHLY and FYNNEI. The CDR3 loop reads CASNGPSEKPSSEQYF. The CDR3 DNA reads as TGTGCCTCAAACGGACCGAGCGAGAAACCGTCGAGCGAGCAGTACTTC.

The V and J genes are TRBV27 and TRBJ1-1; maybe TRBD1 (5 bases). Germline CDR1 MNHEY, CDR2 SMNVEV (reference sequence). This CDR3 contains 14 residues. V was trimmed by 7 bases and J by 1 base, leaving 13 bases between them. The CDR3 region is CASTAGRPNTEAFF. CDR3 coding DNA: TGTGCCAGCACCGCGGGACGGCCGAACACTGAAGCTTTCTTT.

This chain joins TRBV11-2 and TRBJ2-3; tentative D call: TRBD2 (7 bases). V lost 2 bases, J lost 4 bases, and 13 bases lay in between. Germline assignment: CDR1 SGHAT and CDR2 FQNNGV. This CDR3 region has 15 residues. CDR3 bases: TGTGCCAGCAGCTTAAACGGGGGGCGCGCAGATACGCAGTATTTT. Translation: CASSLNGGRADTQYF.

The chain employs TRBV7-9 and TRBJ1-2; the D is unclear. Germline-derived CDR1 and CDR2 are SEHNR and FQNEAQ (reference sequence). Trimming shortened V by 8 bases and J by 3 bases, and 13 bases separated the two germline ends. CDR3 length: 13 amino acids. CDR3 bases: TGTGCCAGCTCGGGGATTTCGGACTATGGCTACACCTTC. Translated, it gives CASSGISDYGYTF.

This sequence joins TRBV6-2 or TRBV6-3 and TRBJ1-1; 9 bases are shared with TRBD1. With V trimmed by 7 bases and J by 8 bases, 8 bases remained unmatched. Germline loops: CDR1 MNHEY, CDR2 SVGEGT. The CDR3 length is 13 residues. CDR3 amino acids: CASNYRTGEEAFF. In DNA, the CDR3 is TGTGCCAGCAATTATAGGACAGGGGAGGAAGCTTTCTTT.

Regarding this clone: The junction does not match germline at one end; this may be a read error. The V call is TRBV23-1, the J call TRBJ1-1; 11 nucleotides match TRBD1. TRBV23-1 is an ORF, with its function uncertain. There are 20 residues in the CDR3. The CDR3 DNA reads as TGCGCCAGCAGCCAATCGGACAGGGGGCCGGGTCTGGCAGAGAACACTGAAGCTTTCTTT. This sequence encodes CASSQSDRGPGLAENTEAFF.

V is TRBV7-6 and J is TRBJ2-7; the match to TRBD1 covers 9 bases. The CDR3 runs 14 residues. Germline assignment: CDR1 SGHVS and CDR2 FNYEAQ. Losses at the gene ends were 5 bases for V and 4 bases for J; bases not matched to a gene: 6. The CDR3 here is CASSPPDRGYEQYF. In DNA, the CDR3 is TGTGCCAGCAGCCCCCCGGACAGGGGTTACGAGCAGTACTTC. The whole variable domain, filled in from reference TRBV7-6 and TRBJ2-7, reads GAGVSQSPRYKVTKRGQDVALRCDPISGHVSLYWYRQALGQGPEFLTYFNYEAQQDKSGLPNDRFSAERPEGSISTLTIQRTEQRDSAMYRCASSPPDRGYEQYFGPGTRLTVT.

This rearrangement joins TRBV19 to TRBJ1-1; perhaps TRBD1 as D (5 bases). Per germline, CDR1 LNHDA and CDR2 SQIVND (reference sequence). The length of the CDR3 is 16 residues. V was shortened by 1 base and J by 2 bases, with 14 bases between the two germline ends. The CDR3 sequence is CASSIGAWGVNTEAFF. In nucleotides, the CDR3 is TGTGCCAGTAGTATAGGGGCCTGGGGGGTAAACACTGAAGCTTTCTTT.

V is TRBV5-1 and J is TRBJ2-7; D perhaps matches TRBD1 (6 bases). The V gene lost 5 bases and the J gene lost 0 bases, with 15 bases spanning the gap. Germline loops: CDR1 SGHRS, CDR2 YFSETQ. This CDR3 is built from 15 residues. The DNA for the CDR3 is TGCGCCAGCAGAGCGAACAGGGTCGTCTCCTACGAGCAGTACTTC. Amino acids: CASRANRVVSYEQYF.

The J gene is TRBJ2-7, the V gene TRBV6-5; no clear D. Germline V gene lookup returns CDR1 MNHEY and CDR2 SVGAGI. The CDR3 runs to 13 residues. V dropped 8 bases and J dropped 1 base, with 12 bases sitting between them. In nucleotides, the CDR3 is TGTGCCAGCTCCCGTTTGGGTTCCTACGAGCAGTACTTC. Translation: CASSRLGSYEQYF.